This record concerns one T cell receptor (beta chain) sequence. The antigen is unknown. Total RNA extracted from each sample amounted to at least 6 micrograms. This sample stems from a study of blood T cells in healthy people across ages. Study findings and constraints: Per million T cells, the diversity of TCR beta decreased roughly linearly as age advanced. With naive T cell percentage, TCR beta diversity showed a strong correlation.

The authors ran a second PCR of about 7 to 12 cycles using a sample-barcoded 5' primer and a J-beta primer mix. One entry per CDR3 protein results from TCRdb running MiXCR on the 5' RACE reads. This sample yields 550,000 to 750,000 distinct CDR3 sequences, of which more than 20% are seen a single time; more than 3% belongs to the top ten. There are 13 residues in the CDR3. Germline lookup yields CDR1 DFQATT and CDR2 SNEGSKA (reference sequence). The source is a man between 65 and 80 years old in good health. Sample: blood. The V and J genes are TRBV20-1 and TRBJ2-5; tentatively, D is TRBD2 (6 bases). TRBJ2-1 explains the end of the DNA better; the J call may be wrong. CDR3 nucleotides: TGCAGTGCTAGAGATCTGGGGGGAGATGAGCAGTTCTTC. Translated: CSARDLGGDEQFF.